The source of this TCR beta chain is a study of T cells in Graves' hyperthyroidism and ophthalmopathy. Whole-study results and caveats: Ophthalmopathy and stable hyperthyroidism were separated by a 13 V-J model.

Trimming removed 6 bases from V and 7 bases from J, with 12 bases in between. Germline CDR1 MNHEY, CDR2 SVGAGI. The CDR3 sequence is 12 residues long. It was considered stable Graves' hyperthyroidism when ophthalmopathy did not progress within 18 months. The PBMCs studied were ones that came from 8 to 10 ml fresh peripheral blood. This clonotype was seen repeatedly, ten times or more. The target antigen is unknown. RNA transcripts served as the template for amplifying TCR beta CDR3 regions. In the first-round RT-PCR of the TCR CDR3, the HTBI primer set was used. One entry per CDR3 protein, called by TCRdb with MiXCR from the multiplex PCR reads. Of 350,000 to 400,000 distinct CDR3 sequences in the sample, 15% to 20% were seen once.

The sequenced sample was blood. V gene TRBV6-5 combines with J gene TRBJ1-1, with D maybe TRBD1 (5 bases). The receptor was isolated from a woman aged 18-30 years with Graves' hyperthyroidism. CDR3 loop: CASSSTGGEAFF. The CDR3 DNA is TGTGCCAGCAGCTCTACAGGAGGTGAAGCTTTCTTT.